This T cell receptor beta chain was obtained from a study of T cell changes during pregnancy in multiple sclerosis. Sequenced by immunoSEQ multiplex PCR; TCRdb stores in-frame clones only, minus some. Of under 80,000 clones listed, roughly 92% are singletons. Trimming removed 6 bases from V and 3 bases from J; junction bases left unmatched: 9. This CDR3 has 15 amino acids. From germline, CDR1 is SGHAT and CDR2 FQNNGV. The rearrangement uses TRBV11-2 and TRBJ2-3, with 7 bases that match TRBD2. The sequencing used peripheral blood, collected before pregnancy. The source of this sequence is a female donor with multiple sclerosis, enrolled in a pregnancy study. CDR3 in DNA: TGTGCCAGCAGATCCCTGGGGGAGGGGACAGATACGCAGTATTTT. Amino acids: CASRSLGEGTDTQYF.